The clone carrying this T cell receptor beta chain was picked up many times. Its antigen is still unknown. This sample is part of a study of regulatory T cells in long-lasting Graves disease. Time point reported: newly diagnosed GD, antithyroid drugs for less than 3 months. PBMC-extracted RNA yielded the TCR library. Study-wide results and limits: TCR diversity was lower in persistent Graves' patients (versus newly diagnosed ones).

Arm-PCR with iRepertoire HTBI primers amplified the CDR3 regions for these TCR beta libraries. TCRdb recomputed calls from the multiplex PCR reads with MiXCR, one row per CDR3 protein. The sample records about 450,000 distinct CDR3 sequences, about 14% being singletons. The CDR3 length is 16 residues. The V and J ends lost 0 bases and 5 bases respectively, with 14 bases between them. Germline lookup yields CDR1 SGHTS and CDR2 YDEGEE. This sample was shared with a second study, whose subject was T cells in Graves' hyperthyroidism and ophthalmopathy.

The specimen was peripheral blood mononuclear cells (PBMCs), collected at new diagnosis, from a patient treated with antithyroid drugs. The receptor was isolated from a woman aged 45 to 65 with Graves disease. This chain joins TRBV5-8 and TRBJ1-4; tentatively, D is TRBD1 (6 bases). The CDR3 spells CASSLAGQTANEKLFF. DNA of the CDR3: TGTGCCAGCAGCTTGGCTGGACAGACGGCAAATGAAAAACTGTTTTTT.